This TCR beta chain was profiled in a study of blood T cell repertoires in COVID-19 (dated by TCRdb to about 2020). About the full investigation: Samples covering the acute and convalescent phases of COVID-19 were provided by collaborators in the United States, Italy and Spain. The material from the prospective study consisted of cDNA or gDNA derived from T cells, B-cell-depleted T cells, or PBMCs. Subjects who had been exposed to COVID-19, were actively infected with it, or had recovered from it provided the deeply sampled blood TCRbeta repertoires that made up the dataset. The repertoires were released in a freely available public database intended as a resource for research on the immune response to SARS-CoV-2. The samples were drawn from the first 160 participants of the ongoing ImmuneRACE study and from 1,254 subjects provided by 6 global collaborators. A de-identified subject ID, COVID-19 status, age in years and sex were almost always included in the sample metadata. Where available, HLA class I and class II types were obtained from metadata supplied by the sample provider rather than from assay-based typing.

Enrolling through a virtual design, the prospective study's participants ranged in age from roughly 18 to 89 years and lived across roughly 24 United States geographic areas. Cohort assignment in the prospective study relied on participant-reported clinical history from a screening survey and a study questionnaire. Recovered participants in ImmuneRACE Cohort 3 were defined as having two consecutive negative NP/OP PCR tests, clearance from a healthcare professional, or resolution of symptoms. Mobile phlebotomists in the prospective study collected whole blood, serum and a nasopharyngeal or oropharyngeal swab from every participant. Prospective study participants could optionally give additional blood draws and questionnaires over a roughly two-month period. Before DNA extraction, blood samples from the prospective study were shipped at room temperature or frozen. The germline V gene (reference sequence) yields SGHAT for CDR1 and FQDESV for CDR2. The germline V and J ends show losses of 5 bases and 3 bases respectively, and no gene match explains 3 bases of the junction. There are 16 amino acids in the CDR3, from cysteine to phenylalanine inclusive. CDR3 DNA only is kept here, 48 bases in frame from base 1.

A word on this clone: This clone's antigen is unknown. Base qualities were left out, and no much larger clone turns up one base away.

TCRbeta CDR3 regions were amplified from genomic DNA using the immunoSEQ Assay, a bias-controlled multiplex PCR. The study's own analysis went as follows. The number of nucleated cells in each sample was estimated from the amplification of reference gene primers within the assay. Sequence reads were collapsed and filtered to measure the absolute abundance of every unique TCRbeta CDR3 rearrangement. For each sample, productive Simpson clonality was calculated as the square root of Simpson's diversity index over productive rearrangements. In its TCRdb copy, this immuneACCESS table keeps in-frame sequences only and misses some clones. Where compared with another copy, unresolved V genes explain less than half of these, and the others have no known cause. That table furnishes V, J and clone size, whereas the DNA furnished D and trimming. The sample has roughly 280,000 clones on record, less than 90% of them singletons. 3% of the sample lies in the top ten.

Results the study describes overall, beyond this receptor: Clinical and demographic metadata were provided uncurated, with the amount varying by source and participant.

The TCR sequence derives from a woman aged 45-65 years who had recovered from COVID-19. The rearranged segments are TRBV11-1 and TRBJ2-1; 14 of the junction bases match TRBD2. Sequenced material: PBMCs or T cells enriched from blood (not recorded which). The CDR3 reads as follows: CASSPGLAGVYNEQFF. The DNA sequence reads TGTGCCAGCAGCCCGGGACTAGCGGGAGTCTACAATGAGCAGTTCTTC.